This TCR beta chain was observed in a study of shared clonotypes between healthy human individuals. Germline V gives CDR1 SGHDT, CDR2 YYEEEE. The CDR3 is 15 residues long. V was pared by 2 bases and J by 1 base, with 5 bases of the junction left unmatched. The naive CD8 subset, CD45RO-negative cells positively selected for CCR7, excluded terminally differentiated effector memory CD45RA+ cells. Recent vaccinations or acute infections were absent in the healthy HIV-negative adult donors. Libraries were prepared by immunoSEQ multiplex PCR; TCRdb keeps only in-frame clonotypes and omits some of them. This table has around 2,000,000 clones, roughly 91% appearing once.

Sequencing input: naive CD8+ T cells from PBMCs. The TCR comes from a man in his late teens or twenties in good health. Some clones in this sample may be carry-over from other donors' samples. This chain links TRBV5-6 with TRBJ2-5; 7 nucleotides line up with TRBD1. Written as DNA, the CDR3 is TGTGCCAGCAGCTTAGGGGGCAGTTCCCAAGAGACCCAGTACTTC. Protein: CASSLGGSSQETQYF.